This paragraph covers one T cell receptor beta chain sequence. As yet, its antigen is unknown. Healthy donors had no documented immune events, such as infections, while sampled. This sample stems from a study of identifying expanded T cells in peripheral blood. This table comes from immunoSEQ multiplex PCR, and its TCRdb copy is limited to in-frame clones, with some not included. The sample holds 90,000 to 95,000 clones, approximately 86% seen once. Study-wide results and limits: Over two and four weeks, about 15 and 19 clones changed, versus around 1.2 between replicates. Across healthy donors, higher total template counts meant significantly greater approximately 2-week count variance.

Sequenced sample: blood. The clonotype originates from a person between 18 and 75 years old in good health.

The CDR3 sequence is CASSTVLYVLTF. DNA of the CDR3: TGTGCCAGCAGTACCGTGCTGTACGTCCTGACTTTC. The chain joins TRBV27 to TRBJ2-6; the D is unclear. V shed 5 bases and J shed 11 bases, with 10 bases lying between them. The CDR3 contains 12 residues. Per germline, CDR1 MNHEY and CDR2 SMNVEV (reference sequence).